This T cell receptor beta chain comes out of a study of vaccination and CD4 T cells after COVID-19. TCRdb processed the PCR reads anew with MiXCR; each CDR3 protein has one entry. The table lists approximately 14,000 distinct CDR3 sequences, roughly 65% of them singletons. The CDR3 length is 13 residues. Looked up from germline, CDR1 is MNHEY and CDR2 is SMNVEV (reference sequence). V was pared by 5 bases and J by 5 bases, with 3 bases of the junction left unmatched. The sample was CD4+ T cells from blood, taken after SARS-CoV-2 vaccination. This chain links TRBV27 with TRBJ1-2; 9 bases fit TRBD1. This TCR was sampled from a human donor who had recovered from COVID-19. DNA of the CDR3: TGTGCCAGCAGTCACAGGGGGCTTTATGGCTACACCTTC. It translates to CASSHRGLYGYTF.